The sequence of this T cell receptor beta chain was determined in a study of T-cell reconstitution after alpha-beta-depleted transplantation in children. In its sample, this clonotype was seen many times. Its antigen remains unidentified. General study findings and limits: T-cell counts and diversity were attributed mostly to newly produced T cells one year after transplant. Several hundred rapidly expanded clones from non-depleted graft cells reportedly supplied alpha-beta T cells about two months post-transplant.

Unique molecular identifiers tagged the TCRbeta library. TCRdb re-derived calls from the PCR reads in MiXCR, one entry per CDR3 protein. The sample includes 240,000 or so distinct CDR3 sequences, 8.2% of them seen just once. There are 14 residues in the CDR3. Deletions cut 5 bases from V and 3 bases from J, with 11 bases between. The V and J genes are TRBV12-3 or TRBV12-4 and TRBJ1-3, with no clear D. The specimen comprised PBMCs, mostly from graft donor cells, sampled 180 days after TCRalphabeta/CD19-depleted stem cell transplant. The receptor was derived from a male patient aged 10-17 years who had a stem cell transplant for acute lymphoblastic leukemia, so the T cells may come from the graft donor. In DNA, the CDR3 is TGTGCCAGCAGTCCTTTTGTCAATGGAAACACCATATATTTT. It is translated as CASSPFVNGNTIYF.